This T cell receptor (beta chain) was captured in a study of blood T cell repertoires in COVID-19. About the study: The United States, Italy and Spain supplied acute and convalescent COVID-19 samples.

The CDR3 is 18 residues long. Germline lookup yields CDR1 SGHNT and CDR2 YYREEE (reference sequence). V lost 1 base and J lost 5; bases outside the gene matches: 14. Participants' reported clinical history set cohort assignment. Per the authors' pipeline: Estimated nucleated cell counts came from reference gene primer amplification. TCRdb keeps only in-frame clones here, not all; method: immunoSEQ multiplex PCR. That table gives V, J and clone size, and the DNA gave D and trimming. The table includes 200,000 to 250,000 clones, 80% to 85% detected once. The rearrangement joins TRBV5-4 to TRBJ2-2; 7 bases agree with TRBD1. The specimen was PBMCs or T cells enriched from blood (not recorded which). This sequence was found in a woman aged 40 to 49 who had recovered from COVID-19. The CDR3 is CASSLNTGDVRWTGELFF. CDR3 bases: TGTGCCAGCAGCTTGAATACAGGGGATGTGAGATGGACCGGGGAGCTGTTTTTT.